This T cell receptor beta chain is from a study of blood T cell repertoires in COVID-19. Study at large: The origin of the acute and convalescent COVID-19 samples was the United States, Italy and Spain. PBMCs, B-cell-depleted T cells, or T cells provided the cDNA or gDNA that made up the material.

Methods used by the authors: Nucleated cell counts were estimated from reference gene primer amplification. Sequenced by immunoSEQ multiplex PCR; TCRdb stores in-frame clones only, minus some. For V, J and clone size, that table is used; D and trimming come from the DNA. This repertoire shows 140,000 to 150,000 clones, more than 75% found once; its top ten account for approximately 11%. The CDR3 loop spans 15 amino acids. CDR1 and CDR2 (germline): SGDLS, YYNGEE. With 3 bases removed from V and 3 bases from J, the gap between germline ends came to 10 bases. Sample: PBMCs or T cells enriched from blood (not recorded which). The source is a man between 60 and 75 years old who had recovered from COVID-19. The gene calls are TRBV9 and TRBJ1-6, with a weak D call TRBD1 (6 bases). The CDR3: CASSARGNYNSPLHF. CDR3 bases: TGTGCCAGCAGCGCCAGGGGAAACTATAATTCACCCCTCCACTTT.